The rows below give T cell receptor beta chains drawn from one sample of a study of identifying expanded T cells in peripheral blood. TCRdb's copy holds only in-frame clones and misses some; the assay was immunoSEQ multiplex PCR. The sample carries over 65,000 clones, 80% to 90% recorded once. Sequencing used blood. These receptors came from a person aged 18 to 75 in good health. Each CDR3 is given with its conserved first and last residue. The D gene is left open where the match is weak. Where a row states a size, it is once, few, many or the class of an expanded clone; other rows omit it.

>TRBD1|TRBV19|TRBJ2-1|once
TGTGCCAGTAGTCCCCGGGACAGGGATTACAATGAGCAGTTCTTC
CASSPRDRDYNEQFF
>TRBD1|TRBV4-1|TRBJ1-5|NA
TGCGCCAGCAGCCAACGGACAGGGAATAGCAATCAGCCCCAGCATTTT
CASSQRTGNSNQPQHF
>NA|TRBV9|TRBJ1-1|NA
TGTGCCAGCACCCTATTTCCTCGTATGAACACTGAAGCTTTCTTT
CASTLFPRMNTEAFF
>NA|TRBV5-1|TRBJ2-7|NA
TGCGCCAGCAGCTGGACACCTGGAAACTACGAGCAGTACTTC
CASSWTPGNYEQYF
>NA|TRBV7-2|TRBJ2-7|NA
TGTGCCAGCAGCCCAGCGTGGGAGCAGTACTTC
CASSPAWEQYF
>TRBD1|TRBV5-4|TRBJ1-3|NA
TGTGCCAGCAGCTTACAGGACAGGGGAAACACCATATATTTT
CASSLQDRGNTIYF
>TRBD2|TRBV19|TRBJ2-3|NA
TGTGCCAGTAAAAATGGACTAGCGTCGGATACGCAGTATTTT
CASKNGLASDTQYF
>NA|TRBV7-8|TRBJ2-1|NA
TGTGCCAGCACCCACGACAATGAGCAGTTCTTC
CASTHDNEQFF
>NA|TRBV14|TRBJ1-1|NA
TGTGCCAGCAGCCAAGGTCAAAGGGCAGGGGCTTTCTTT
CASSQGQRAGAFF
>NA|TRBV6-5|TRBJ1-4|NA
TGTGCCAGCAGTTACTCGGTGGGGCAGAATGAAAAACTGTTTTTT
CASSYSVGQNEKLFF
>TRBD2|TRBV6-6|TRBJ2-5|NA
TGTGCCAGCAGTTGGACTAGCGGGAGAGGGACCCAGTACTTC
CASSWTSGRGTQYF
>NA|TRBV6-5|TRBJ1-2|NA
TGTGCCAGCAGTGCGACCGTTAACTATGGCTACACCTTC
CASSATVNYGYTF
>NA|TRBV19|TRBJ1-5|NA
TGTGCCAGTAGTATGATGGGGGGAGGTCAGCCCCAGCATTTT
CASSMMGGGQPQHF